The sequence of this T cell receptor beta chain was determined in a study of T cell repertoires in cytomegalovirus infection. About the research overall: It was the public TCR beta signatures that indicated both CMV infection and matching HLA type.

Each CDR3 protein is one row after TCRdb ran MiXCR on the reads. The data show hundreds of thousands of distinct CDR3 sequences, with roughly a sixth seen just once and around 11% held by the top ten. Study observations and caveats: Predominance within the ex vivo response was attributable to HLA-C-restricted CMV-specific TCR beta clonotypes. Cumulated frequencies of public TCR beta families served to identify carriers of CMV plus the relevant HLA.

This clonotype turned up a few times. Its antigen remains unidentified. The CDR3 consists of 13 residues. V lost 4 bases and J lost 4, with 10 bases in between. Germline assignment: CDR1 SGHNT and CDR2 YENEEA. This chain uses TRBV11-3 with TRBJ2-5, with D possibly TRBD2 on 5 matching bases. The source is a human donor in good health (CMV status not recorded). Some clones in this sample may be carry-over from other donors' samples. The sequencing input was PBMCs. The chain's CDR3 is CASSSDGRETQYF. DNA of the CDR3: TGTGCCAGCAGCTCCGATGGGAGAGAGACCCAGTACTTC.